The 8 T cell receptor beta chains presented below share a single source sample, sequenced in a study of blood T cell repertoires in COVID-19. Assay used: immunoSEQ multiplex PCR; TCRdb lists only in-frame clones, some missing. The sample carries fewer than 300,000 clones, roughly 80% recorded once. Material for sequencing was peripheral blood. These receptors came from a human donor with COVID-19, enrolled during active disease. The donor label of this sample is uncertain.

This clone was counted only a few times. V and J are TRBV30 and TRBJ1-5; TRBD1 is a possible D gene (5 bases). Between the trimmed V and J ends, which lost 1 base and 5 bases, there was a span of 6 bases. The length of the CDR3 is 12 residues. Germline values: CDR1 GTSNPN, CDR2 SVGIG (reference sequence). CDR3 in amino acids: CAWSGTYQPQHF. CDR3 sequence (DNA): TGTGCCTGGAGTGGGACATATCAGCCCCAGCATTTT.

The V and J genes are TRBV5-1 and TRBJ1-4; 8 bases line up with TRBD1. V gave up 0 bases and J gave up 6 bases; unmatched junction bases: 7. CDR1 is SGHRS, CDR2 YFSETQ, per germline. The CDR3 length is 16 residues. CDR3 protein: CASSLAPTGEDEKLFF. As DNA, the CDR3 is TGCGCCAGCAGCTTGGCTCCGACAGGGGAGGATGAAAAACTGTTTTTT.

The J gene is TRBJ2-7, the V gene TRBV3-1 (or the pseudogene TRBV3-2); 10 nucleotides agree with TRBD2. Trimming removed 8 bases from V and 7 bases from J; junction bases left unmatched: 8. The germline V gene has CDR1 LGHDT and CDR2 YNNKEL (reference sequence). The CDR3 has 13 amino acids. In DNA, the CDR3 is TGTGCCAGCCGGGCTAGCGGGGGCCAGGAGCAGTACTTC. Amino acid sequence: CASRASGGQEQYF.

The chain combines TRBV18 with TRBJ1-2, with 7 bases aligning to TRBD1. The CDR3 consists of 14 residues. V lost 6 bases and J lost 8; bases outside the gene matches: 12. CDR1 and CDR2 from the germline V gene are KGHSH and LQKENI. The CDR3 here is CASSQTTGSMGYTF. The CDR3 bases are TGTGCCAGCTCCCAAACGACAGGGTCAATGGGCTACACCTTC. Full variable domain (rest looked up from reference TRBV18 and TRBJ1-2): NAGVMQNPRHLVRRRGQEARLRCSPMKGHSHVYWYRQLPEEGLKFMVYLQKENIIDESGMPKERFSAEFPKEGPSILRIQQVVRGDSAAYFCASSQTTGSMGYTFGSGTRLTVV.

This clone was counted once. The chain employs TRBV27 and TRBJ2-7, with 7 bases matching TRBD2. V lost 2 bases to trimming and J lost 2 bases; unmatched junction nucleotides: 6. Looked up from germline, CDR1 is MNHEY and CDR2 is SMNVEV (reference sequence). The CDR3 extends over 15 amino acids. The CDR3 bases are TGTGCCAGCAGTTTAGACGGGAGGCCCGCCTACGAGCAGTACTTC. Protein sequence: CASSLDGRPAYEQYF.

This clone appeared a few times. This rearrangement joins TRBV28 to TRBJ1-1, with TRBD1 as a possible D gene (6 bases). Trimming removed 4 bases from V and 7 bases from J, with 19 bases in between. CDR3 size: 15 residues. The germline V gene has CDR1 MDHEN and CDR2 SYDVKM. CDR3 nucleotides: TGTGCCAGCAGTTCGTCCTTCTACAGGGCTTATGAAGCTTTCTTT. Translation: CASSSSFYRAYEAFF. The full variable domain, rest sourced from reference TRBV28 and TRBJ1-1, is DVKVTQSSRYLVKRTGEKVFLECVQDMDHENMFWYRQDPGLGLRLIYFSYDVKMKEKGDIPEGYSVSREKKERFSLILESASTNQTSMYLCASSSSFYRAYEAFFGQGTRLTVV.

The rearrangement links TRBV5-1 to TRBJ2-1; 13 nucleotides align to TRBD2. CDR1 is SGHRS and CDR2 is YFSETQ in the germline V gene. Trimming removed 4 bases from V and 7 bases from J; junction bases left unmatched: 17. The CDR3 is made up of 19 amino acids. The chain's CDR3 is CASSQPPPLAGGPGNEQFF. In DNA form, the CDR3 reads TGCGCCAGCAGCCAACCCCCCCCACTAGCGGGAGGGCCGGGGAATGAGCAGTTCTTC. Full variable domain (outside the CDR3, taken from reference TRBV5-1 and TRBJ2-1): KAGVTQTPRYLIKTRGQQVTLSCSPISGHRSVSWYQQTPGQGLQFLFEYFSETQRNKGNFPGRFSGRQFSNSRSEMNVSTLELGDSALYLCASSQPPPLAGGPGNEQFFGPGTRLTVL.

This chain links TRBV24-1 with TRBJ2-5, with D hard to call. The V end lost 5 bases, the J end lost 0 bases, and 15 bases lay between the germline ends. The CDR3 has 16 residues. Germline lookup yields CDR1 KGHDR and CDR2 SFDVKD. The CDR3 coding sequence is TGTGCCACCAGTGTCCTGGCTTCCCCTTACCAAGAGACCCAGTACTTC. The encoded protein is CATSVLASPYQETQYF.